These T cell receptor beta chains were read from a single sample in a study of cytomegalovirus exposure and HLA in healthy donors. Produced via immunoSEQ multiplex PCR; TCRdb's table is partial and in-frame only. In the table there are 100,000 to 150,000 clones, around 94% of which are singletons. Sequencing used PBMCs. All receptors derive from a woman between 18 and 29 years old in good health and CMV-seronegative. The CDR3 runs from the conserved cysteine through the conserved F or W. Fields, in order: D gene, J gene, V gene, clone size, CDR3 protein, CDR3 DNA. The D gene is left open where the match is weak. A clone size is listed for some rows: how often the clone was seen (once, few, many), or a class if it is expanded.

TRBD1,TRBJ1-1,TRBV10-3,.,CAIRTGTGTTEAFF,TGTGCCATCAGGACCGGGACAGGGACCACTGAAGCTTTCTTT
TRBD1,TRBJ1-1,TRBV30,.,CAWSPTSTGKAFF,TGTGCCTGGAGTCCCACTTCGACAGGGAAAGCTTTCTTT
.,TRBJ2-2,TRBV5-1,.,CASRASSKSRLTGELFF,TGCGCCAGCAGGGCTAGCAGTAAAAGCAGGTTAACCGGGGAGCTGTTTTTT
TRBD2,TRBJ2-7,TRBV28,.,CASSNIRLAGKQYF,TGTGCCAGCAGTAACATACGACTAGCGGGGAAACAGTACTTC
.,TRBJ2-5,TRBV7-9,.,CASSLLNTGLPYF,TGTGCCAGCAGCTTATTAAATACTGGACTTCCGTACTTC
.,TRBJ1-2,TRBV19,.,CASSIGVGGGYTF,TGTGCCAGTAGTATTGGTGTGGGAGGTGGCTACACCTTC
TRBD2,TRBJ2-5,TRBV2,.,CASSGGLAGGQETQYF,TGTGCCAGCAGTGGGGGACTAGCGGGGGGCCAAGAGACCCAGTACTTC
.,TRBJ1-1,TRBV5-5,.,CASSLFAGGNTEAFF,TGTGCCAGCAGCTTGTTCGCCGGGGGGAACACTGAAGCTTTCTTT
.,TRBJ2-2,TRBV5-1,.,CASSLGTRVSGELFF,TGCGCCAGCAGCTTGGGGACCAGGGTGTCCGGGGAGCTGTTTTTT
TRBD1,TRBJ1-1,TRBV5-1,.,CASSLIGTANTEAFF,TGCGCCAGCAGCTTGATAGGGACAGCGAACACTGAAGCTTTCTTT
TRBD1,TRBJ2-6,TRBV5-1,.,CASSTGTGGYGANVLTF,TGCGCCAGCAGCACCGGGACAGGGGGCTATGGGGCCAACGTCCTGACTTTC
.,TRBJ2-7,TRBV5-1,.,CASSLGREDEQYF,TGCGCCAGCAGCCTAGGCAGGGAAGACGAGCAGTACTTC
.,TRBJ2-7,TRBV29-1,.,CSVDARVKGEQYF,TGCAGCGTTGATGCCAGGGTCAAGGGCGAGCAGTACTTC
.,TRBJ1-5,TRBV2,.,CASRGAYSNQPQHF,TGTGCCAGCAGGGGGGCATATAGCAATCAGCCCCAGCATTTT
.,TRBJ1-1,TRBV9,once,CASSVGGTEAFF,TGTGCCAGCAGCGTAGGAGGGACTGAAGCTTTCTTT
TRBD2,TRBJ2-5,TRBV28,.,CASSRTSGRAGETQYF,TGTGCCAGCAGCCGGACTAGCGGGAGGGCCGGGGAGACCCAGTACTTC